This TCR beta chain was captured by sequencing in a study of T cells in Graves' hyperthyroidism and ophthalmopathy. General observations from the study: Ophthalmopathy, which appeared later, was predicted by the model a median 6.5 months before onset. Classification by a 13 V-J model distinguished ophthalmopathy from stable hyperthyroidism. Most expanded thyroid clonotypes above 0.001 recurred in blood.

Trimming took off 4 bases at V and 1 base at J, with 13 bases between the two ends. The CDR3 consists of 15 residues. Per the germline V gene, CDR1 is MNHEY and CDR2 is SVGAGI. About this clonotype: Its target is unknown.

The CDR3 regions of TCR beta were amplified from RNA transcripts. Primed by the HTBI set, a first-round RT-PCR was run on the TCR CDR3. Using its own MiXCR run on the multiplex PCR reads, TCRdb lists one record per CDR3 protein. Altogether hundreds of thousands of distinct CDR3 sequences are present, roughly 45% being singletons, with the ten largest covering less than 9.5%. It was uncontrolled infection, other autoimmune disease, pregnancy or lactation that excluded patients. The chain combines TRBV6-5 with TRBJ1-1, with a tentative D call TRBD1 (6 bases). The sequencing sample was made of peripheral blood or thyroid tissue (not recorded which). The sequence derives from an adult man with Graves' disease, either hyperthyroidism or ophthalmopathy (not recorded which). The CDR3 DNA is TGTGCCAGCAGTTCCTCGCCACAGGGGAACACTGAAGCTTTCTTT. Protein: CASSSSPQGNTEAFF.